These 19 T cell receptor beta chains originate from one sample sequenced in a study of blood T cells in healthy people across ages. A second PCR of 7 to 11 cycles used a sample-barcoded 5' primer and a J-beta primer mix. Using its own MiXCR run on the 5' RACE reads, TCRdb lists one record per CDR3 protein. The sample includes 1.8 million or so distinct CDR3 sequences, about two fifths of them seen just once. Sequencing used blood. Receptors originate from a human donor in good health.

This clonotype was seen more than once but under ten times. The V and J genes are TRBV12-3 or TRBV12-4 and TRBJ2-4, with D perhaps TRBD1 (5 bases). V was pared by 2 bases and J by 13 bases, with 15 bases between. CDR3 length: 13 amino acids. CDR3 loop: CASSLRQGLQQYF. CDR3 DNA: TGTGCCAGCAGTTTACGGCAGGGCCTACAGCAGTACTTC.

This clonotype is a singleton in its sample. The chain couples TRBV7-9 to TRBJ2-4; no firm D call. With the DNA end fitting TRBJ2-7 better, the J assignment may be wrong. CDR3 length: 15 amino acids. The germline V gene has CDR1 SEHNR and CDR2 FQNEAQ (reference sequence). CDR3: CASSLDAGIPYEQYF. The CDR3 nucleotides read TGTGCCAGCAGCTTAGATGCCGGAATTCCGTACGAGCAGTACTTC.

The J gene is TRBJ1-3, the V gene TRBV7-9; unclear D gene. The V end lost 6 bases, the J end lost 2 bases, and 5 bases lay between the germline ends. The CDR3 extends over 12 amino acids. Germline CDR1 and CDR2: SEHNR and FQNEAQ (reference sequence). The CDR3 loop reads CASSPTGNTIYF. CDR3 in DNA: TGTGCCAGCAGTCCCACTGGAAACACCATATATTTT.

The genes are TRBV9 and TRBJ2-3; D remains unclear. This CDR3 region has 14 residues. V gave up 0 bases and J gave up 5 bases, with 10 bases separating them. The germline V gene has CDR1 SGDLS and CDR2 YYNGEE. CDR3 residues: CASSVVGIKDTQYF. For the CDR3, the DNA is TGTGCCAGCAGCGTAGTGGGGATAAAAGATACGCAGTATTTT.

This clonotype has just a few counts. This chain connects TRBV12-3 or TRBV12-4 to TRBJ2-1, with 7 bases identical to TRBD1. The J segment lost 6 bases and the V segment lost 8 bases, leaving 10 bases of the junction unmatched. The CDR3 consists of 14 residues. The CDR3 DNA reads TGTGCCAGCCGACATGACAGGGAGATCAATGAGCAGTTCTTC. Translating gives CASRHDREINEQFF.

This clonotype was seen many times. This chain connects TRBV29-1 to TRBJ2-1; 10 nucleotides line up with TRBD2. Germline lookup yields CDR1 SQVTM and CDR2 ANQGSEA. The CDR3 loop spans 13 amino acids. The junction had 10 bases not matched to a gene; V was cut back by 8 bases and J by 9 bases. Here the CDR3 reads CSHSGLAIGEQFF. The CDR3 DNA sequence: TGCAGCCACTCGGGACTAGCGATTGGTGAGCAGTTCTTC.

The V and J genes are TRBV18 and TRBJ1-1, with D unresolved. The CDR3 loop spans 14 amino acids. The V end was cut by 5 bases, the J end by 0 bases, with 10 bases between. Germline V lookup: CDR1 KGHSH, CDR2 LQKENI. The chain's CDR3 is CASSSVGMNTEAFF. The CDR3 coding sequence is TGTGCCAGCTCATCCGTAGGGATGAACACTGAAGCTTTCTTT.

This clonotype appeared a few times. The V and J genes are TRBV24-1 and TRBJ2-1; tentatively, D is TRBD1 (5 bases). The V gene lost 6 bases and the J gene lost 0 bases, with 17 bases spanning the gap. Per germline, CDR1 KGHDR and CDR2 SFDVKD. The CDR3 has 17 amino acids. The CDR3 nucleotides are TGTGCCACCAGTTCAGTATCCCGACAGAGCTCCTACAATGAGCAGTTCTTC. It translates to CATSSVSRQSSYNEQFF.

The V and J genes are TRBV5-6 and TRBJ2-3; the match to TRBD2 covers 7 bases. Germline assignment: CDR1 SGHDT and CDR2 YYEEEE. Unmatched junction bases numbered 13, after V lost 0 bases and J lost 6 bases. The CDR3 loop spans 17 amino acids. CDR3: CASSLVRGGAAGDTQYF. CDR3 DNA: TGTGCCAGCAGCTTGGTCCGGGGAGGGGCGGCAGGGGATACGCAGTATTTT.

Only a few counts were recorded for this clonotype. This chain joins TRBV7-2 and TRBJ2-5; TRBD2 matches 8 bases. This CDR3 is built from 16 residues. Germline CDR1 and CDR2: SGHTA and FQGNSA. The ends lost 2 bases at V and 2 bases at J; junction bases unmatched: 7. The CDR3 here is CASSLLGSGEQETQYF. For the CDR3, the DNA is TGTGCCAGCAGCTTATTGGGTAGCGGGGAACAAGAGACCCAGTACTTC.

This clonotype turned up a few times. The chain joins TRBV9 to TRBJ1-1, with D uncertain. The length of the CDR3 is 14 residues. Per germline, CDR1 SGDLS and CDR2 YYNGEE. V lost 0 bases, J lost 7 bases, and 13 bases lay in between. This CDR3 is CASSVDGQPFEAFF. The CDR3 coding sequence is TGTGCCAGCAGCGTAGATGGTCAGCCTTTTGAAGCTTTCTTT. Full variable domain (remainder filled in from reference TRBV9 and TRBJ1-1): DSGVTQTPKHLITATGQRVTLRCSPRSGDLSVYWYQQSLDQGLQFLIQYYNGEERAKGNILERFSAQQFPDLHSELNLSSLELGDSALYFCASSVDGQPFEAFFGQGTRLTVV.

In its sample, this clonotype was seen a few times. A read error may account for a junction end that differs from germline. J is TRBJ2-4 and V is TRBV7-2; TRBD1 agrees at 7 bases. The CDR3 is 17 amino acids. Germline values: CDR1 SGHTA, CDR2 FQGNSA. The CDR3 DNA follows: TGTGCCTGCAGCCCCCGGACAGGCGACATAGCCAAAAACATTCAGTACTTC. Its translation is CACSPRTGDIAKNIQYF.

The CDR3 is CASSCNRDRESCEQFF. CDR3 nucleotides: TGTGCCAGCAGTTGTAACAGGGACAGGGAGTCATGTGAGCAGTTCTTC. This rearrangement joins TRBV12-3 or TRBV12-4 to TRBJ2-1; 9 nucleotides line up with TRBD1. The CDR3 has 16 amino acids. J was trimmed by 9 bases and V by 4 bases; bases with no gene match: 13.

This clonotype was observed a few times. The chain couples TRBV28 to TRBJ2-1; TRBD1 aligns across 8 bases. Germline V gene lookup returns CDR1 MDHEN and CDR2 SYDVKM. The CDR3 is made up of 13 amino acids. J gave up 14 bases and V 5 bases, and 11 bases lay outside the gene matches. The CDR3 nucleotides are TGTGCCAGCAGTCGCAACAGGGGGTCCGATAAGTTCTTC. This sequence encodes CASSRNRGSDKFF.

The chain joins TRBV18 to TRBJ1-2; D is uncertain. V lost 3 bases to trimming and J lost 3 bases, with 20 bases between them. This CDR3 contains 17 residues. The V gene's germline CDR1 is KGHSH and CDR2 LQKENI. CDR3 nucleotide sequence: TGTGCCAGCTCACCGGTGAGGCGAGGGATTTCGGACTATGGCTACACCTTC. The encoded protein is CASSPVRRGISDYGYTF.

V gene TRBV20-1 combines with J gene TRBJ2-4; the match to TRBD2 covers 8 bases. The J call is doubtful: the DNA matches TRBJ2-1 better. Germline CDR1 DFQATT, CDR2 SNEGSKA (reference sequence). The CDR3 spans 13 residues. This chain's CDR3 is CSASGGAKNIQFF. The CDR3 bases are TGCAGTGCGTCCGGGGGGGCCAAAAACATTCAGTTCTTC.

The chain couples TRBV28 to TRBJ1-5; no definite D call. From germline, CDR1 is MDHEN and CDR2 SYDVKM. V shed 2 bases and J shed 3 bases, with 11 bases lying between them. The CDR3 length is 15 residues. CDR3 nucleotide sequence: TGTGCCAGCAGTTTACGGTCGGGGTACAATCAGCCCCAGCATTTT. It is translated as CASSLRSGYNQPQHF.

This clonotype was recorded at least ten times. The chain uses TRBV5-1 and TRBJ2-3, with D possibly TRBD2 on 6 matching bases. The germline V gene encodes CDR1 SGHRS and CDR2 YFSETQ. The CDR3 is made up of 14 amino acids. The germline V and J ends were trimmed by 3 bases and 2 bases, with 10 bases remaining between them. Here the CDR3 reads CASSSTSSTDTQYF. CDR3 DNA sequence: TGCGCCAGCAGCTCGACTAGTTCCACAGATACGCAGTATTTT.

This clonotype was counted between two and nine times. This chain links TRBV7-2 with TRBJ1-2, with 7 nucleotides matching TRBD1. This CDR3 is built from 16 residues. Unmatched junction bases numbered 13, after V lost 5 bases and J lost 4 bases. Germline V gene sequence: CDR1 SGHTA, CDR2 FQGNSA. The CDR3 sequence is CASSPRQGWGIYGYTF. In nucleotides, the CDR3 is TGTGCCAGCAGCCCCCGACAGGGTTGGGGAATCTATGGCTACACCTTC. Supplemented by reference TRBV7-2 and TRBJ1-2, the full variable domain reads GAGVSQSPSNKVTEKGKDVELRCDPISGHTALYWYRQSLGQGLEFLIYFQGNSAPDKSGLPSDRFSAERTGGSVSTLTIQRTQQEDSAVYLCASSPRQGWGIYGYTFGSGTRLTVV.